The T cell receptor beta chain under discussion was sequenced for a study of OX40 agonist ivuxolimab in advanced cancers. Study observations and caveats: Expanded peripheral T-cell antigen specificity went undetermined.

The method was immunoSEQ multiplex PCR; TCRdb's version includes in-frame clones alone and lacks a portion of them. This repertoire shows 60,000 or so clones, 85% to 90% found once; its top ten account for about 12%. A remark on this clone: What it binds is unknown.

The CDR3 sequence is 15 residues long. CDR1 and CDR2 from the germline V gene are PRHDT and FYEKMQ (reference sequence). The V and J ends lost 6 bases and 0 bases respectively, with 12 bases between them. This chain links TRBV13 with TRBJ2-1; D gene ambiguous. The source material was CD4+ or CD8+ T cells sorted from blood, sampled in a trial of the OX40 agonist ivuxolimab. The source is an adult with an advanced solid tumor such as melanoma, head and neck, liver or kidney cancer. This chain's CDR3 is CASSPGWSSYNEQFF. The CDR3 DNA follows: TGTGCCAGCAGTCCCGGCTGGAGCTCCTACAATGAGCAGTTCTTC.